These 12 T cell receptor beta chains were sequenced from one sample in a study of T cell responses to AZD1222 COVID-19 vaccine. Data came from immunoSEQ multiplex PCR; TCRdb stores just in-frame clones and leaves some out. The repertoire holds some 140,000 clones, around 90% seen once, with approximately 2.1% in the top ten. The sequencing used peripheral blood, collected on day 0 of AZD1222 vaccination. These receptors all stem from an adult in good health.

This clone has only one observation. The chain couples TRBV7-6 to TRBJ2-1, with 12 bases aligning to TRBD2. The V gene end was trimmed by 5 bases and the J gene end by 3 bases; junction bases not matched to a gene: 5. The germline V gene encodes CDR1 SGHVS and CDR2 FNYEAQ. The CDR3 runs 16 residues. The DNA for the CDR3 is TGTGCCAGCAGCGCCCTAGCGGGGGGGATCTACAATGAGCAGTTCTTC. It translates to CASSALAGGIYNEQFF.

The rearrangement uses TRBV4-1 and TRBJ2-5; 8 positions match TRBD2. Per the germline V gene, CDR1 is MGHRA and CDR2 is YSYEKL. With V trimmed by 0 bases and J by 3 bases, 15 bases remained unmatched. The CDR3 runs 19 residues. CDR3 in amino acids: CASSQEPPGVSGGKETQYF. The CDR3 coding sequence is TGCGCCAGCAGCCAAGAACCCCCAGGTGTCAGCGGGGGAAAAGAGACCCAGTACTTC.

This clone is a singleton in its sample. The J gene is TRBJ2-7, the V gene TRBV6-5, with 10 bases identical to TRBD2. Germline-derived CDR1 and CDR2 are MNHEY and SVGAGI. The CDR3 is made up of 16 amino acids. V dropped 1 base and J dropped 0; count of bases not matched to a gene: 3. In nucleotides, the CDR3 is TGTGCCAGCAGTTACTTAGCGGGGGGCCCCTCCTACGAGCAGTACTTC. Amino acid sequence: CASSYLAGGPSYEQYF.

The V gene is TRBV7-9, the J gene TRBJ1-2; D remains unclear. The CDR3 totals 13 residues. The V end was cut by 1 base, the J end by 8 bases, with 11 bases between. The germline CDR1 and CDR2 sequences are SEHNR and FQNEAQ (reference sequence). The CDR3 nucleotides read TGTGCCAGCAGCTTAGGCGGGCAACTGGGCTACACCTTC. Its protein product is CASSLGGQLGYTF. Full variable domain (rest looked up from reference TRBV7-9 and TRBJ1-2): DTGVSQNPRHKITKRGQNVTFRCDPISEHNRLYWYRQTLGQGPEFLTYFQNEAQLEKSRLLSDRFSAERPKGSFSTLEIQRTEQGDSAMYLCASSLGGQLGYTFGSGTRLTVV.

The sample holds a few counts of this clone. The chain has TRBV10-3 and TRBJ2-6; tentatively, D is TRBD1 (6 bases). V gave up 6 bases and J gave up 0 bases, with 9 bases separating them. Germline loops: CDR1 ENHRY, CDR2 SYGVKD. The CDR3 is 15 residues long. The CDR3 protein is CAIREGGSGANVLTF. The CDR3 DNA reads as TGTGCCATCAGAGAAGGGGGCTCTGGGGCCAACGTCCTGACTTTC.

This chain joins TRBV6-5 and TRBJ2-3; 9 nucleotides line up with TRBD2. The CDR3 covers 16 residues. Germline CDR1 MNHEY, CDR2 SVGAGI. The ends lost 0 bases at V and 5 bases at J; junction bases unmatched: 6. CDR3 in amino acids: CASSYSVSGGVDTQYF. The CDR3 coding sequence is TGTGCCAGCAGTTACTCGGTTAGCGGGGGAGTAGATACGCAGTATTTT.

The chain uses TRBV3-1 (or the pseudogene TRBV3-2) and TRBJ2-2; tentatively, D is TRBD1 (5 bases). Trimming took 4 bases from V and 6 from J, leaving 12 bases between them. The CDR3 loop spans 14 amino acids. Germline CDR1 is LGHDT and CDR2 is YNNKEL (reference sequence). CDR3 coding DNA: TGTGCCAGCAGCCCCACAGGTCCGGCCGGGGAGCTGTTTTTT. Residues: CASSPTGPAGELFF.

The chain joins TRBV14 to TRBJ1-2; maybe TRBD1 (6 bases). CDR1 and CDR2 from the germline V gene are SGHDN and FVKESK. Between the trimmed V and J ends, which lost 2 bases and 5 bases, there was a span of 9 bases. The CDR3 runs 13 residues. In nucleotides, the CDR3 is TGTGCCAGCAGCCAATTCACAGGGTATGGCTACACCTTC. Its translation is CASSQFTGYGYTF.

The chain uses TRBV5-1 and TRBJ2-1; D possibly uses TRBD1 or TRBD2 (5 bases each). Germline-derived CDR1 and CDR2 are SGHRS and YFSETQ. There are 13 residues in the CDR3. Trimming removed 7 bases at V and 4 bases at J, with 12 bases between. CDR3 bases: TGCGCCAGCTCCCGGGACCCATACAATGAGCAGTTCTTC. Translated: CASSRDPYNEQFF.

The gene calls are TRBV24-1 and TRBJ1-2, with unresolved D. Germline CDR1 KGHDR, CDR2 SFDVKD. V was cut by 4 bases and J by 5 bases, with 16 bases left in between. The CDR3 extends over 15 amino acids. CDR3 amino acids: CATSESTSGGYGYTF. The CDR3 DNA reads as TGTGCCACCAGTGAATCTACCTCAGGAGGGTATGGCTACACCTTC.

The chain joins TRBV5-1 to TRBJ1-2; D gene unclear. The V and J ends lost 0 bases and 3 bases respectively, with 9 bases between them. The CDR3 covers 14 residues. Germline V lookup: CDR1 SGHRS, CDR2 YFSETQ. The CDR3 spells CASSLGAGDYGYTF. The CDR3 coding sequence is TGCGCCAGCAGCTTGGGGGCCGGAGACTATGGCTACACCTTC.

This chain connects TRBV7-2 to TRBJ2-3, with 7 bases lining up with TRBD2. Trimming removed 11 bases from V and 2 bases from J; junction bases left unmatched: 19. Germline V gene lookup returns CDR1 SGHTA and CDR2 FQGNSA. This CDR3 has 17 residues. Here the CDR3 reads CAGSGAGPLPFTDTQYF. The CDR3 nucleotides are TGTGCCGGAAGCGGGGCGGGACCTCTACCTTTCACAGATACGCAGTATTTT.